These 28 T cell receptor beta chains were sequenced from one sample in a study of PD-1 blockade in classical Hodgkin lymphoma. Relapse was seen in all patients after autologous stem cell transplantation, and brentuximab vedotin exposure was variable. The repertoire was sequenced with immunoSEQ multiplex PCR; TCRdb's copy has only in-frame clones and lacks some. This table has 20,000 to 30,000 clones, over 65% appearing once. The sample in question was peripheral blood mononuclear cells (PBMCs), obtained before the second cycle of nivolumab. Every receptor here comes from a human donor with classical Hodgkin lymphoma.

J is TRBJ2-7 and V is TRBV4-2; D perhaps matches TRBD1 (5 bases). The CDR3 loop spans 15 amino acids. V gave up 5 bases and J gave up 0 bases, with 14 bases separating them. Germline-derived CDR1 and CDR2 are LGHNA and YNFKEQ. The CDR3 protein is CASSALGRDSYEQYF. CDR3 DNA sequence: TGTGCCAGCAGCGCCTTGGGCAGGGACTCCTACGAGCAGTACTTC.

In its sample, this clone was seen a few times. The junction departs from germline at one end; a sequencing error may be responsible. V and J are TRBV7-7 and TRBJ2-3, with D perhaps TRBD2 (6 bases). The germline V gene has CDR1 SSHAT and CDR2 FNYEAQ (reference sequence). This CDR3 spans 15 amino acids. The CDR3: CASSLWGRPGDTQYF. CDR3 DNA: TGTGCTAGCAGCTTATGGGGGAGGCCGGGAGATACGCAGTATTTT.

V gene TRBV9 combines with J gene TRBJ2-2; the D call may be TRBD1 or TRBD2 (7 bases each). The V end was cut by 0 bases, the J end by 6 bases, with 21 bases between. From germline, CDR1 is SGDLS and CDR2 YYNGEE. The CDR3 contains 18 residues. The CDR3 region is CASSVAVDRAAGAGELFF. CDR3 DNA: TGTGCCAGCAGCGTAGCTGTCGACAGGGCGGCGGGAGCCGGGGAGCTGTTTTTT.

This rearrangement joins TRBV10-3 to TRBJ1-1; tentatively, D is TRBD1 (6 bases). With 10 bases removed from V and 9 bases from J, the gap between germline ends came to 21 bases. Germline CDR1 is ENHRY and CDR2 is SYGVKD. This CDR3 spans 13 amino acids. The chain's CDR3 is CATKQGLERKAFF. In DNA, the CDR3 is TGTGCCACAAAACAGGGACTCGAGCGAAAAGCTTTCTTT.

This chain joins TRBV10-3 and TRBJ2-5; D may correspond to TRBD1 or TRBD2 (6 bases each). Germline CDR1 ENHRY, CDR2 SYGVKD. The CDR3 totals 11 residues. V was trimmed by 9 bases and J by 3 bases, leaving 8 bases between them. CDR3 nucleotide sequence: TGTGCCATAAGGGGGGAAGAGACCCAGTACTTC. As protein: CAIRGEETQYF.

The chain combines TRBV7-3 with TRBJ2-2; 7 bases align to TRBD2. The V gene end was trimmed by 3 bases and the J gene end by 6 bases; junction bases not matched to a gene: 4. CDR3 length equals 14 residues. The germline V gene has CDR1 SGHTA and CDR2 FQGTGA. CDR3 nucleotides: TGTGCCAGCAGCTTCGGGCTAGCGGCCGGGGAGCTGTTTTTT. Protein: CASSFGLAAGELFF.

The genes are TRBV7-8 and TRBJ2-7; no clear D. The CDR3 contains 15 residues. From germline, CDR1 is SGHVS and CDR2 FQNEAQ. V was clipped by 1 base and J by 0 bases, with 10 bases between them. CDR3: CASSLGTTPSYEQYF. In DNA, the CDR3 is TGTGCCAGCAGCTTAGGAACGACACCCTCCTACGAGCAGTACTTC.

This chain uses TRBV5-4 with TRBJ1-1; D is perhaps TRBD1 (5 bases). Trimming shortened V by 0 bases and J by 0 bases, and 9 bases separated the two germline ends. This CDR3 has 15 amino acids. Germline CDR1 reads SGHNT; CDR2 reads YYREEE (reference sequence). Here the CDR3 reads CASSLEGRVNTEAFF. The CDR3 region has the DNA TGTGCCAGCAGCTTGGAGGGGAGGGTGAACACTGAAGCTTTCTTT. Together with reference TRBV5-4 and TRBJ1-1, the CDR3 gives the full variable domain: ETGVTQSPTHLIKTRGQQVTLRCSSQSGHNTVSWYQQALGQGPQFIFQYYREEENGRGNFPPRFSGLQFPNYSSELNVNALELDDSALYLCASSLEGRVNTEAFFGQGTRLTVV.

J is TRBJ2-3 and V is TRBV9, with 8 nucleotides matching TRBD1. CDR1 and CDR2 from the germline V gene are SGDLS and YYNGEE. V shed 3 bases, J shed 1 base, and the junction held 4 bases outside the gene matches. This CDR3 is built from 15 residues. The CDR3 DNA is TGTGCCAGCAGCGCCCAACAGGGGGGCACAGATACGCAGTATTTT. Encoded protein: CASSAQQGGTDTQYF.

This clone was seen only a few times. The chain has TRBV7-9 and TRBJ2-1; possibly TRBD1 or TRBD2 for D (5 bases each). This CDR3 is built from 11 residues. CDR1 SEHNR and CDR2 FQNEAQ come from the germline V gene (reference sequence). Trimming removed 5 bases from V and 15 bases from J, with 14 bases in between. CDR3: CASSPRDPLFF. CDR3 sequence (DNA): TGTGCCAGCAGCCCCCGGGACCCCCTGTTCTTC.

The rearrangement uses TRBV6-5 and TRBJ1-4, with 8 positions matching TRBD1. This CDR3 is built from 13 residues. Germline assignment: CDR1 MNHEY and CDR2 SVGAGI. J gave up 7 bases and V 6 bases, and 4 bases lay outside the gene matches. The CDR3 coding sequence is TGTGCCAGCAGCCGGACAGGGAGTGAAAAACTGTTTTTT. Translation: CASSRTGSEKLFF.

The chain recombines TRBV18 with TRBJ1-1, with TRBD1 matching over 7 bases. V lost 6 bases to trimming and J lost 0 bases; unmatched junction nucleotides: 4. This CDR3 has 14 residues. Germline CDR1 and CDR2: KGHSH and LQKENI. Here the CDR3 DNA reads TGTGCCAGCTCGCTAGACAGGGTGAACACTGAAGCTTTCTTT. This encodes CASSLDRVNTEAFF.

A few counts support this clone. The rearrangement links TRBV2 to TRBJ1-3, with D unresolved. V was pared by 2 bases and J by 6 bases, with 8 bases between. Germline-derived CDR1 and CDR2 are SNHLY and FYNNEI. This CDR3 spans 13 amino acids. The CDR3 nucleotides read TGTGCCAGCAGTGAAACGGGAGAAAACACCATATATTTT. Amino acids: CASSETGENTIYF.

V and J are TRBV18 and TRBJ2-5; possibly TRBD1 for D (5 bases). Per the germline V gene, CDR1 is KGHSH and CDR2 is LQKENI. V gave up 3 bases and J gave up 3 bases, with 14 bases separating them. The CDR3 runs 15 residues. CDR3 sequence: CASSPSQGTKETQYF. The CDR3 bases are TGTGCCAGCTCACCTTCGCAGGGTACTAAAGAGACCCAGTACTTC.

This chain connects TRBV2 to TRBJ1-5; D might be TRBD1 (5 bases). Trimming shortened V by 2 bases and J by 1 base, and 9 bases separated the two germline ends. The germline V gene has CDR1 SNHLY and CDR2 FYNNEI. The CDR3 is 15 residues long. The CDR3 protein is CASSETGLSNQPQHF. Here the CDR3 DNA reads TGTGCCAGCAGTGAAACAGGTCTAAGCAATCAGCCCCAGCATTTT.

This rearrangement joins TRBV2 to TRBJ1-2; TRBD1 aligns across 10 bases. After removal of 10 bases from V and 8 bases from J, the junction contained 10 bases not matched to a gene. Per germline, CDR1 SNHLY and CDR2 FYNNEI. The CDR3 is made up of 13 amino acids. CDR3 sequence: CATPGQGQGGYTF. CDR3 DNA: TGTGCCACCCCGGGACAGGGGCAGGGGGGCTACACCTTC.

The J gene is TRBJ2-2, the V gene TRBV2; D possibly matches TRBD1 or TRBD2 (5 bases each). V shed 6 bases and J shed 4 bases, with 12 bases lying between them. Germline V gene sequence: CDR1 SNHLY, CDR2 FYNNEI. The CDR3 is made up of 14 amino acids. The CDR3 DNA is TGTGCCAGCAGGTTCGGGGACGGCACCGGGGAGCTGTTTTTT. This encodes CASRFGDGTGELFF.

This chain uses TRBV10-1 with TRBJ2-1; the match to TRBD1 covers 12 bases. Trimming cost V 2 bases and J 6 bases; bases outside gene matches: 2. Germline V gives CDR1 WNHNN, CDR2 SYGVQD (reference sequence). The CDR3 length is 15 residues. The CDR3: CASSERDRGPNEQFF. In DNA, the CDR3 is TGCGCCAGCAGTGAGCGGGACAGGGGGCCCAATGAGCAGTTCTTC.

The rearrangement links TRBV2 to TRBJ1-3; 8 positions match TRBD1. In germline, CDR1 is SNHLY, CDR2 FYNNEI. The CDR3 is 15 residues long. V was clipped by 6 bases and J by 0 bases; unmatched bases: 4. The CDR3 sequence: CASRDREISGNTIYF. The CDR3 coding sequence is TGTGCCAGCAGGGACAGGGAAATCTCTGGAAACACCATATATTTT.

The V and J genes are TRBV28 and TRBJ1-1; 9 bases line up with TRBD1. Unmatched junction bases numbered 11, after V lost 7 bases and J lost 5 bases. The V gene's germline CDR1 is MDHEN and CDR2 SYDVKM. There are 15 residues in the CDR3. CDR3 bases: TGTGCCAGCATCCAGGGACAGGGAGTAGATACTGAAGCTTTCTTT. It specifies CASIQGQGVDTEAFF.

The chain joins TRBV28 to TRBJ2-3; 9 bases agree with TRBD2. The V gene end was trimmed by 0 bases and the J gene end by 3 bases; junction bases not matched to a gene: 7. This CDR3 region has 17 residues. CDR1 MDHEN and CDR2 SYDVKM come from the germline V gene. This chain's CDR3 is CASSLWTETSGTDTQYF. CDR3 DNA: TGTGCCAGCAGTTTATGGACCGAGACTAGCGGTACAGATACGCAGTATTTT.

The chain recombines TRBV7-2 with TRBJ2-7; 9 bases align to TRBD2. CDR3 length: 15 amino acids. Germline-derived CDR1 and CDR2 are SGHTA and FQGNSA. V was clipped by 5 bases and J by 4 bases; unmatched bases: 9. In DNA, the CDR3 is TGTGCCAGCAGCAGCCGAGTAGCGGGAGTGTACGAGCAGTACTTC. It specifies CASSSRVAGVYEQYF. Variable domain in full (rest from reference TRBV7-2 and TRBJ2-7): GAGVSQSPSNKVTEKGKDVELRCDPISGHTALYWYRQSLGQGLEFLIYFQGNSAPDKSGLPSDRFSAERTGGSVSTLTIQRTQQEDSAVYLCASSSRVAGVYEQYFGPGTRLTVT.

Relative to its sample, this clone is medium-sized. The chain recombines TRBV10-3 with TRBJ2-1, with 10 nucleotides matching TRBD2. Unmatched junction bases numbered 8, after V lost 2 bases and J lost 4 bases. There are 17 residues in the CDR3. Germline lookup yields CDR1 ENHRY and CDR2 SYGVKD. For the CDR3, the DNA is TGTGCCATCAGTGAGCAGAACTTAGCGGGAGGATACAATGAGCAGTTCTTC. As protein: CAISEQNLAGGYNEQFF.

This chain joins TRBV11-2 and TRBJ2-7; possible D gene TRBD2, 5 bases. CDR3 size: 15 residues. The ends were cut back, 4 bases at V and 0 bases at J, with 13 bases in the middle. Germline CDR1 SGHAT, CDR2 FQNNGV. In nucleotides, the CDR3 is TGTGCCAGCAGCTCGGCCTCGGACTCCTCCTACGAGCAGTACTTC. Its protein is CASSSASDSSYEQYF.

The J gene is TRBJ2-7, the V gene TRBV28; 10 bases are a match to TRBD2. The ends lost 2 bases at V and 4 bases at J; junction bases unmatched: 5. The germline V gene encodes CDR1 MDHEN and CDR2 SYDVKM. The CDR3 totals 15 residues. DNA of the CDR3: TGTGCCAGCAGTTTAAGAGGACTAGCGGCTTACGAGCAGTACTTC. Its protein product is CASSLRGLAAYEQYF.

J is TRBJ2-7 and V is TRBV6-1; 9 nucleotides agree with TRBD1. Trimming removed 7 bases from V and 3 bases from J; junction bases left unmatched: 7. This CDR3 contains 14 residues. Germline CDR1 and CDR2: MNHNS and SASEGT. The DNA of the CDR3 is TGTGCCAGCAATAGGGACAGGGACAGCTACGAGCAGTACTTC. It is translated as CASNRDRDSYEQYF.

The rearrangement links TRBV16 to TRBJ1-1, with 8 bases matching TRBD1. This CDR3 spans 14 amino acids. CDR1 and CDR2 from the germline V gene are KGHSY and FQNENV. J was trimmed by 6 bases and V by 3 bases; bases with no gene match: 6. Here the CDR3 DNA reads TGTGCCAGCAGCCATTCACCGGGACAGGCTGAAGCTTTCTTT. It codes for CASSHSPGQAEAFF.

For this clone: The sample carries other DNA sequences with the same CDR3. The V and J genes are TRBV25-1 and TRBJ2-2; D not certain. The CDR3 has 12 residues. Germline lookup yields CDR1 MGHDK and CDR2 SYGVNS. Trimming cost V 5 bases and J 2 bases, with 3 bases left between them. CDR3 coding DNA: TGTGCCAGCAGTCCCAACACCGGGGAGCTGTTTTTT. It codes for CASSPNTGELFF.